What follows describes a single T cell receptor (beta chain). Its antigen is still unknown. This specimen comes from a study of beta chain features in type 1 diabetes. Turning to the study itself: The patients were much like the healthy donors in age, gender and cell yields. Study outcomes and limitations: Type 1 diabetes patients showed a moderate but significant shortening of TCRB CDR3s in all four CD4+ subsets.

V gave up 0 bases and J gave up 5 bases, with 7 bases separating them. Germline V lookup: CDR1 SGHTA, CDR2 FQGNSA. The CDR3 has 13 amino acids. The isolated RNA, all of it, was reverse transcribed, so expressed TCRB transcripts were what got sequenced. Sequenced naive, central memory and regulatory T cell samples produced an average of about 3.6 million reads. Clones were sequenced by immunoSEQ multiplex PCR, and TCRdb holds only the in-frame ones, with some missing. Of 250,000 to 400,000 clones in the sample, 14% were seen once. The sample consisted of central memory CD4+ T cells from blood. This receptor was taken from a man aged 30 to 39 in good health. The chain is built from TRBV7-2 and TRBJ2-5; D remains unclear. The CDR3 DNA is TGTGCCAGCAGCTTAGCGGCTGGGGAGACCCAGTACTTC. This encodes CASSLAAGETQYF. Using reference TRBV7-2 and TRBJ2-5 for the parts outside the CDR3, the full variable domain is GAGVSQSPSNKVTEKGKDVELRCDPISGHTALYWYRQSLGQGLEFLIYFQGNSAPDKSGLPSDRFSAERTGGSVSTLTIQRTQQEDSAVYLCASSLAAGETQYFGPGTRLLVL.